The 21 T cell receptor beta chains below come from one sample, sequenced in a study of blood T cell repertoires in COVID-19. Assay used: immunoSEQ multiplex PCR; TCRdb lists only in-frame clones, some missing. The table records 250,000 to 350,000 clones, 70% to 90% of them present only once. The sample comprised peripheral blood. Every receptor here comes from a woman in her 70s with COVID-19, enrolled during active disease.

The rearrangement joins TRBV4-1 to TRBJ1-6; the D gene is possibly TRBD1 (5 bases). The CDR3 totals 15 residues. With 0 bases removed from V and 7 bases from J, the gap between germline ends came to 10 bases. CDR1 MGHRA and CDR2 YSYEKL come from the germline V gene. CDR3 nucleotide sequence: TGCGCCAGCAGCCAAGAGAGGCAGGGAAATTCACCCCTCCACTTT. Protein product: CASSQERQGNSPLHF.

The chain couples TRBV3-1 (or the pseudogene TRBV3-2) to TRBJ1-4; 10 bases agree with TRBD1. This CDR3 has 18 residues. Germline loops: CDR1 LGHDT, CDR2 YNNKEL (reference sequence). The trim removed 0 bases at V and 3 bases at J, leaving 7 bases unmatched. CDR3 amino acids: CASSQDATGGEANEKLFF. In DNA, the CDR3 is TGTGCCAGCAGCCAAGATGCGACAGGGGGCGAGGCTAATGAAAAACTGTTTTTT.

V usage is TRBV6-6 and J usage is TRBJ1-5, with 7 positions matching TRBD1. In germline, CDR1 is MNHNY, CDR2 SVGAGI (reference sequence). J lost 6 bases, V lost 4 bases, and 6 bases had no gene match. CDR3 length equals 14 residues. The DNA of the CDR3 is TGTGCCAGCAGTTCCCGACAGGGATCTCAGCCCCAGCATTTT. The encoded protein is CASSSRQGSQPQHF.

For the CDR3, the DNA is TGTGCCAGCAGCTCAAACAGGGGGCCCGGCGGGGAGCTGTTTTTT. As protein: CASSSNRGPGGELFF. The genes are TRBV11-3 and TRBJ2-2; 9 bases are a match to TRBD1. CDR3 length equals 15 residues. The junction had 7 bases not matched to a gene; V was cut back by 4 bases and J by 7 bases. Germline V lookup: CDR1 SGHNT, CDR2 YENEEA.

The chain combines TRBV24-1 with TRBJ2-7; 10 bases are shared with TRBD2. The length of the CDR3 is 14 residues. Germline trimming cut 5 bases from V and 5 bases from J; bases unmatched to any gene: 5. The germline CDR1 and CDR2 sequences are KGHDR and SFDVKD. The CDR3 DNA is TGTGCCACCAGTGCCCCTAGCGGGGGACACGAGCAGTACTTC. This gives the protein CATSAPSGGHEQYF.

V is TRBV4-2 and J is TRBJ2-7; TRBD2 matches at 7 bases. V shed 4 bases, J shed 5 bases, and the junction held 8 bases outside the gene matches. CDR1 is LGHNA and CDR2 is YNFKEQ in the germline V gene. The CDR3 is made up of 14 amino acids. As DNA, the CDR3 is TGTGCCAGCAGCCGACTAGCTTTTACGAACGAGCAGTACTTC. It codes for CASSRLAFTNEQYF.

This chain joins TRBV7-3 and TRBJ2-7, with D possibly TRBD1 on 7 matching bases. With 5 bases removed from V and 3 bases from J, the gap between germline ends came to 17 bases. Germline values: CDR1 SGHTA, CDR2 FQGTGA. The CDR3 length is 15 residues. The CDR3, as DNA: TGTGCCAGCAGCCCGACGCGGGACAGACACTACGAGCAGTACTTC. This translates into CASSPTRDRHYEQYF. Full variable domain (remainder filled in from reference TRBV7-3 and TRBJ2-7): GAGVSQTPSNKVTEKGKYVELRCDPISGHTALYWYRQSLGQGPEFLIYFQGTGAADDSGLPNDRFFAVRPEGSVSTLKIQRTERGDSAVYLCASSPTRDRHYEQYFGPGTRLTVT.

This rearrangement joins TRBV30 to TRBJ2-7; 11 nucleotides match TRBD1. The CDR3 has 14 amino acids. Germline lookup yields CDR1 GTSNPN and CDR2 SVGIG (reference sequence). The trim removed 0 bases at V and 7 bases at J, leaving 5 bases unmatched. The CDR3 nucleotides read TGTGCCTGGAGTGTAGGACAGGGGGCGGAGGAGCAGTACTTC. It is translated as CAWSVGQGAEEQYF.

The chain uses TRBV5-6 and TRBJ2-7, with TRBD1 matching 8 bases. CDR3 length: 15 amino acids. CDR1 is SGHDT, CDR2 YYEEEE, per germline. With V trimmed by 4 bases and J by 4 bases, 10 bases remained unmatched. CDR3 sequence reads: CASSAAPGGEYEQYF. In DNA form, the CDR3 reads TGTGCCAGCAGCGCGGCCCCAGGGGGCGAGTACGAGCAGTACTTC.

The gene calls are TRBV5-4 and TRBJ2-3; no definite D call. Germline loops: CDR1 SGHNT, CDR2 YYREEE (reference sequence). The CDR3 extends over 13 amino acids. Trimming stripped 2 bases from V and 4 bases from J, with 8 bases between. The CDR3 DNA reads TGTGCCAGCAGCTTAGTAGCCGCAGATACGCAGTATTTT. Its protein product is CASSLVAADTQYF.

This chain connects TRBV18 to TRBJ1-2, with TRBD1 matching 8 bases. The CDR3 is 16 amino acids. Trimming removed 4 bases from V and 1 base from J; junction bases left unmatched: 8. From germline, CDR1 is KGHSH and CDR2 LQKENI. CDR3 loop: CASSREAGGLNYGYTF. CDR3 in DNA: TGTGCCAGCTCACGGGAGGCAGGGGGCCTTAACTATGGCTACACCTTC.

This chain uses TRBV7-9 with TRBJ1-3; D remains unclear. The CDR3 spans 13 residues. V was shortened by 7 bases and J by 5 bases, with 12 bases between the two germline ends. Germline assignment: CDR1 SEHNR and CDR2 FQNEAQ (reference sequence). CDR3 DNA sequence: TGTGCCAGCACCTATGGGCCACGAAACACCATATATTTT. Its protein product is CASTYGPRNTIYF.

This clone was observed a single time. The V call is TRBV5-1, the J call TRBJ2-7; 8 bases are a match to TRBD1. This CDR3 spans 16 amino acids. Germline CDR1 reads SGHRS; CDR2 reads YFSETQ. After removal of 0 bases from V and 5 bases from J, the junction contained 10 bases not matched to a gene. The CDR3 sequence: CASSLEARQGLDEQYF. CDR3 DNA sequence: TGCGCCAGCAGCTTGGAGGCAAGACAGGGGTTGGACGAGCAGTACTTC.

CDR3 residues: CASSVSRGYTGELFF. In DNA form, the CDR3 reads TGTGCCAGCAGCGTAAGTCGGGGATACACCGGGGAGCTGTTTTTT. J is TRBJ2-2 and V is TRBV9, with D perhaps TRBD2 (5 bases). The CDR3 contains 15 residues. Germline CDR1 SGDLS, CDR2 YYNGEE. V was clipped by 1 base and J by 3 bases, with 10 bases between them.

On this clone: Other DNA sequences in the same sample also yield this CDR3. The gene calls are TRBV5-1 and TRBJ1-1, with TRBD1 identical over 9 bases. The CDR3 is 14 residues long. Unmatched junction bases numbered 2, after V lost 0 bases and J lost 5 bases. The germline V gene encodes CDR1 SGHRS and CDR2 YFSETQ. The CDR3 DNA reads TGCGCCAGCAGCTTGGGGACAGGGGAGACTGAAGCTTTCTTT. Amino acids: CASSLGTGETEAFF.

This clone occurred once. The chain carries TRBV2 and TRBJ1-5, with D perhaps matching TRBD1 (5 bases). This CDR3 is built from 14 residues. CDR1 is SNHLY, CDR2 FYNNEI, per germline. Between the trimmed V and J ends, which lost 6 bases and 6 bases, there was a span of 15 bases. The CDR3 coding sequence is TGTGCCAGCAGACAAGGGCAGGGCTCTCAGCCCCAGCATTTT. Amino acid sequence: CASRQGQGSQPQHF.

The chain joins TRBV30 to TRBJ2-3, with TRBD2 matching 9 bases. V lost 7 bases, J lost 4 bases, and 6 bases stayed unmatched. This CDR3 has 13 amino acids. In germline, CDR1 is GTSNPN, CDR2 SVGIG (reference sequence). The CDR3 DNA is TGTGCCTATAGCGGGGGAGTGGCAGATACGCAGTATTTT. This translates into CAYSGGVADTQYF.

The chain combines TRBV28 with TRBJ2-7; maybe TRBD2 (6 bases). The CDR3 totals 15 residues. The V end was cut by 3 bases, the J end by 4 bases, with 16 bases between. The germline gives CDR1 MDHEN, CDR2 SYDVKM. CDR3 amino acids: CASSFAGTKAYEQYF. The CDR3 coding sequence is TGTGCCAGCAGTTTTGCGGGGACGAAGGCTTACGAGCAGTACTTC.

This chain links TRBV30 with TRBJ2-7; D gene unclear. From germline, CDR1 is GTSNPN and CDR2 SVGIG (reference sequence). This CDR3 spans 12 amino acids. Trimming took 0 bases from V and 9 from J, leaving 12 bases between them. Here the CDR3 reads CAWSVPPSGQYF. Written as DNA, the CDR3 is TGTGCCTGGAGTGTACCCCCCTCGGGGCAGTACTTC.

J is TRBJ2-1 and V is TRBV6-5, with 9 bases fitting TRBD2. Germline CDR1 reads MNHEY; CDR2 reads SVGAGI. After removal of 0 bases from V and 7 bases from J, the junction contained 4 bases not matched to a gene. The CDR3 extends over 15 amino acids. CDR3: CASSYSLAGINEQFF. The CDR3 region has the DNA TGTGCCAGCAGTTACTCCCTAGCGGGGATAAATGAGCAGTTCTTC.

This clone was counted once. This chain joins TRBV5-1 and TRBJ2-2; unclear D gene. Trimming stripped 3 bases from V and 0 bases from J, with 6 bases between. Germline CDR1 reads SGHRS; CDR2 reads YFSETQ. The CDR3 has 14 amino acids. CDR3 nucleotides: TGCGCCAGCAGCTCCCCCACGAACACCGGGGAGCTGTTTTTT. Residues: CASSSPTNTGELFF.